This TCR beta chain was found in a study of CD8 T cells in Susac syndrome. About the research overall: Of the sequenced Susac syndrome patients, six had active disease and 8 or 9 were in remission.

Reverse transcription of about 0.45 to 1 ug RNA was carried out with random hexamers. In TCRdb, the immunoSEQ multiplex PCR reads were re-called with MiXCR into one record per CDR3 protein. The profile shows 67,000 or so distinct CDR3 sequences, just over 90% of them singletons. Germline V CDR1 and CDR2: MRHNA, SNTAGT. The germline V and J ends were trimmed by 5 bases and 1 base, with 14 bases remaining between them. The CDR3 length is 16 residues. The sequence derives from a human donor with Susac syndrome. The rearrangement links TRBV6-4 to TRBJ2-2, with D possibly being TRBD1 (7 bases). The source material was CD4+ T cells from PBMCs. CDR3 coding DNA: TGTGCCAGCAGTCCCCGACAGGGAGGGAACACCGGGGAGCTGTTTTTT. Translated: CASSPRQGGNTGELFF.